This T cell receptor (beta chain) was identified during a study of Tregs in tolerant kidney transplant recipients (dated by TCRdb to 2018 to 2020). Some background on the complete study: TCRbeta sequencing was used in the study to identify donor-specific regulatory T cells before combined kidney and bone marrow transplantation, and the identified cells were then tracked after transplant. In 3 healthy controls, several methods of expanding Tregs specific for an allogeneic donor were compared by TCRbeta repertoire sequencing. Study-level results and caveats: Although technical replication error seemed to be minimal, the question of biological reproducibility was not addressed directly. The study was limited by small patient numbers, and the findings need validation in larger populations and under other immunosuppression protocols. Expanding Tregs with activated donor B cells appeared to identify the most biologically relevant and donor-specific TCRbeta repertoire.

Thawed PBMCs were FACS-sorted into unstimulated Tregs (CD4+CD25+CD127-), CD4+ non-Tregs (CD4+CD25-), CD4 cells and CD8 cells. Healthy control blood came either as purchased buffy coats or from healthy volunteers. Healthy control blood was processed to PBMCs with a Ficoll density gradient and then cryopreserved, whereas patient PBMCs were collected both before and after transplant. For TCRbeta CDR3 sequencing, genomic DNA from the sorted cells was extracted using the QIAGEN DNeasy Blood and Tissue Kit. High-throughput TCRbeta CDR3 sequencing, including PCR amplification with bias correction and internal controls, was performed commercially through immunoSEQ. In the authors' own workflow: A unique productive TCRbeta sequence was defined by the CDR3 nucleotide sequence when primers matched, and otherwise by the CDR3 amino acid sequence together with the Vbeta and Jbeta genes. To correct for sorting error, sequences found in more than one sorted population at a frequency ratio of 2:1 or less were discarded, and the remaining shared sequences were assigned to the population with the higher frequency. A sequence was defined as donor-reactive if the sequence was expanded at least 5-fold in CFSE-low cells compared with unstimulated cells and had a frequency of at least 0.01% in CFSE-low cells. Repertoire divergence was quantified by Jensen-Shannon divergence using the top 100 TCRbeta sequences ranked by frequency. For any sample with multiple sequencing runs, sorting error was corrected in each run separately before the runs were pooled. TCRdb re-hosts the immuneACCESS table, in-frame sequences only. Its copies lack some clones; in the studies checked, an unresolved V gene accounts for under half of them, and the cause for the rest is not known. V and J calls and clone size follow that table, whereas D and trimming were derived from the DNA. For this sample there are 120,000 or so clones; roughly nine tenths appear just once. More than 0.5% of the sample lies in the top ten.

CDR1 and CDR2, per the germline V gene, are SNHLY and FYNNEI. The CDR3 covers 12 residues, taking in both the cysteine and the phenylalanine. The entry retains the CDR3 DNA only, 36 bases that are in frame from base 1. V drops 9 bases and J drops 5 bases, leaving 10 bases in between. A word on this clone: There is no known antigen for this receptor. There are no base qualities to consult, and no much larger clone falls within one base.

The sequencing input was CD4+ T cells from blood. The chain joins TRBV2 to TRBJ1-4; a tentative D call is TRBD1 (5 bases match). The source is a human donor in good health. The bases read TGTGCCAGTAAGCGGGGCAATGAAAAACTGTTTTTT. This sequence encodes CASKRGNEKLFF.